This TCR beta chain was sequenced during a study of PD-1 blockade in classical Hodgkin lymphoma. At the level of the study: Patients in the cohort were put on intravenous nivolumab, 3 mg/kg every 2 weeks. The study's findings and limits: Prior to therapy, complete responders displayed diversity much like that of newly diagnosed patients.

The sample holds one count of this clone. Its antigen is still unknown. CDR3 length: 13 residues. Unmatched junction bases numbered 2, after V lost 3 bases and J lost 6 bases. CDR1 is SGDLS, CDR2 YYNGEE, per germline. The repertoire was sequenced with immunoSEQ multiplex PCR; TCRdb's copy has only in-frame clones and lacks some. The table has roughly 16,000 clones, under 85% seen once. All patients relapsed after autologous stem cell transplantation, and brentuximab vedotin exposure varied. This chain joins TRBV9 and TRBJ2-2; the match to TRBD2 covers 7 bases. The specimen was peripheral blood mononuclear cells (PBMCs), collected at baseline. The receptor was derived from a human donor with classical Hodgkin lymphoma. The CDR3, as DNA: TGTGCCAGCAGCGAGACTAGCCCCGGGGAGCTGTTTTTT. This gives the protein CASSETSPGELFF.